This T cell receptor (beta chain) is drawn from a study of blood T cell repertoires in COVID-19. Libraries were prepared by immunoSEQ multiplex PCR; TCRdb keeps only in-frame clonotypes and omits some of them. Of around 47,000 clones listed, over 75% were seen once; the top ten hold more than 20%. CDR1 LNHDA and CDR2 SQIVND come from the germline V gene (reference sequence). V gave up 6 bases and J gave up 4 bases, with 12 bases separating them. The length of the CDR3 is 13 residues. This chain connects TRBV19 to TRBJ1-2; unclear D gene. The sample taken for sequencing was peripheral blood. This receptor was taken from an elderly woman with COVID-19, enrolled during active disease. In nucleotides, the CDR3 is TGTGCCAGTAGGACTGGCTTGGGCTATGGCTACACCTTC. Its translation: CASRTGLGYGYTF. Based on the CDR3 plus reference TRBV19 and TRBJ1-2, the full variable domain is DGGITQSPKYLFRKEGQNVTLSCEQNLNHDAMYWYRQDPGQGLRLIYYSQIVNDFQKGDIAEGYSVSREKKESFPLTVTSAQKNPTAFYLCASRTGLGYGYTFGSGTRLTVV.